The 2 T cell receptor beta chains below come from one sample, sequenced in a study of PD-L1 blockade in urothelial cancer (dated by TCRdb to about 2017). Interpreted using the paper, the time point label stands for: pretreatment peripheral blood. Library preparation was by the immunoSEQ multiplex PCR assay. TCRdb took over this immuneACCESS table, retaining in-frame rearrangements with V and J assigned. Such tables are incomplete; in checked studies, under half of the missing clones stem from an unresolved V gene, and the remainder is unexplained. Across this sample there are more than 75,000 clones, with over 80% seen only once. Around 2.1% of the sample comes from the top ten. Source: PBMCs, taken around atezolizumab (anti-PD-L1) treatment. The receptor set was obtained from a man between 60 and 70 years old with urothelial cancer.

The chain couples TRBV6-1 to TRBJ1-2, with no clear D. Germline V gene lookup returns CDR1 MNHNS and CDR2 SASEGT. V shed 6 bases and J shed 8 bases, with 22 bases lying between them. The CDR3 has 15 amino acids. The CDR3 loop is CASRIGGRSKDGYTF. The CDR3 nucleotides are TGTGCCAGCAGAATTGGAGGACGGTCTAAAGACGGCTACACCTTC.

V usage is TRBV5-1 and J usage is TRBJ2-2; 13 nucleotides agree with TRBD2. Germline CDR1 is SGHRS and CDR2 is YFSETQ. The CDR3 consists of 17 residues. The junction had 6 bases not matched to a gene; V was cut back by 5 bases and J by 2 bases. Here the CDR3 reads CASRTGTSGDNTGELFF. DNA of the CDR3: TGCGCCAGCAGGACCGGGACTAGCGGGGATAACACCGGGGAGCTGTTTTTT.